Following are 10 T cell receptor beta chains from one sample sequenced in a study of blood T cell repertoires in COVID-19. Sequencing was performed with immunoSEQ multiplex PCR; in TCRdb, only in-frame clones are kept and a portion is missing. The repertoire consists of 150,000 to 200,000 clones, with approximately 80% occurring once and the leading ten covering 22%. Sequencing was carried out using peripheral blood. These receptors originate from a woman older than 75 with acute or convalescent COVID-19.

The chain links TRBV11-2 to TRBJ2-5; maybe TRBD1 (8 bases). The germline V gene has CDR1 SGHAT and CDR2 FQNNGV. The CDR3 is 15 residues long. V gave up 2 bases and J gave up 5 bases, with 15 bases separating them. Here the CDR3 reads CASSLTGGEGETQYF. CDR3 coding DNA: TGTGCCAGCAGCTTAACAGGGGGGGAAGGGGAGACCCAGTACTTC.

The CDR3 sequence is CASSPDSLSYNEQFF. The CDR3 region has the DNA TGTGCCAGCAGCCCGGACAGCCTTTCCTACAATGAGCAGTTCTTC. The V call is TRBV7-2, the J call TRBJ2-1; possibly TRBD1 for D (6 bases). Looked up from germline, CDR1 is SGHTA and CDR2 is FQGNSA. The CDR3 sequence is 15 residues long. Trimming left V 5 bases short and J 1 base short, with 12 bases between.

The sample holds one count of this clone. This chain links TRBV9 with TRBJ2-2; the D gene is possibly TRBD2 (6 bases). There are 16 residues in the CDR3. In germline, CDR1 is SGDLS, CDR2 YYNGEE. The V and J ends lost 4 bases and 1 base respectively, with 14 bases between them. CDR3 loop: CASSPRPSENTGELFF. In DNA, the CDR3 is TGTGCCAGCAGCCCCCGGCCTAGCGAGAACACCGGGGAGCTGTTTTTT.

The J gene is TRBJ1-2, the V gene TRBV7-8; 8 bases fit TRBD1. J lost 4 bases, V lost 1 base, and 5 bases had no gene match. The germline V gene has CDR1 SGHVS and CDR2 FQNEAQ. The CDR3 length is 15 residues. This CDR3 reads CASSLGTGGVYGYTF. The CDR3 region has the DNA TGTGCCAGCAGCTTAGGAACAGGGGGAGTCTATGGCTACACCTTC. The full variable domain, rest sourced from reference TRBV7-8 and TRBJ1-2, is GAGVSQSPRYKVAKRGQDVALRCDPISGHVSLFWYQQALGQGPEFLTYFQNEAQLDKSGLPSDRFFAERPEGSVSTLKIQRTQQEDSAVYLCASSLGTGGVYGYTFGSGTRLTVV.

The count of this clone is one. The CDR3 here is CASSLLYGYSNQPQHF. In nucleotides, the CDR3 is TGTGCCAGCAGCTTACTATACGGTTATAGCAATCAGCCCCAGCATTTT. V usage is TRBV7-2 and J usage is TRBJ1-5; D is uncertain. The CDR3 runs 16 residues. Germline loops: CDR1 SGHTA, CDR2 FQGNSA. The V end lost 2 bases, the J end lost 0 bases, and 11 bases lay between the germline ends.

This clone has only one observation. CDR3 bases: TGTGCCAGCAGTTCACTAGCGGGTCCCTCCTACGAGCAGTACTTC. Translation gives CASSSLAGPSYEQYF. The J gene is TRBJ2-7, the V gene TRBV5-5; 9 bases are a match to TRBD2. The CDR3 runs to 15 residues. V dropped 5 bases and J dropped 0; count of bases not matched to a gene: 6. CDR1 SGHKS and CDR2 YYEKEE come from the germline V gene (reference sequence). Complete variable domain (other parts from reference TRBV5-5 and TRBJ2-7): DAGVTQSPTHLIKTRGQQVTLRCSPISGHKSVSWYQQVLGQGPQFIFQYYEKEERGRGNFPDRFSARQFPNYSSELNVNALLLGDSALYLCASSSLAGPSYEQYFGPGTRLTVT.

The rearrangement uses TRBV18 and TRBJ2-1, with D possibly matching TRBD1 (5 bases). Germline-derived CDR1 and CDR2 are KGHSH and LQKENI. V was shortened by 3 bases and J by 6 bases, with 12 bases between the two germline ends. The CDR3 runs 14 residues. The CDR3 coding sequence is TGTGCCAGCTCACCTAGTTCCAGGGCCAATGAGCAGTTCTTC. Protein product: CASSPSSRANEQFF.

The chain employs TRBV5-4 and TRBJ1-2; 8 nucleotides align to TRBD1. J lost 6 bases, V lost 4 bases, and 5 bases had no gene match. This CDR3 has 13 residues. In germline, CDR1 is SGHNT, CDR2 YYREEE (reference sequence). In nucleotides, the CDR3 is TGTGCCAGCAGCCCTACGACAGGGGATGGCTACACCTTC. Its translation is CASSPTTGDGYTF.

CDR3 DNA sequence: TGTGCCAGCAGCTTGGGTCGACAGAGCACAGATACGCAGTATTTT. Residues: CASSLGRQSTDTQYF. The rearrangement links TRBV5-8 to TRBJ2-3; possible D gene TRBD1, 5 bases. Germline V lookup: CDR1 SGHTS, CDR2 YDEGEE. With 0 bases removed from V and 0 bases from J, the gap between germline ends came to 8 bases. The length of the CDR3 is 15 residues.

V is TRBV6-2 or TRBV6-3 and J is TRBJ1-2, with TRBD1 matching over 7 bases. Looked up from germline, CDR1 is MNHEY and CDR2 is SVGEGT. V was clipped by 5 bases and J by 2 bases; unmatched bases: 11. The CDR3 is 16 residues long. CDR3 nucleotide sequence: TGTGCCAGCAGTACCGAAAGGGGGACAGAGAACTATGGCTACACCTTC. Its protein product is CASSTERGTENYGYTF.